This T cell receptor beta chain was identified during a study of OX40 agonist ivuxolimab in advanced cancers. With respect to the entire study: Ivuxolimab, which targeted the costimulatory receptor OX40 (CD134), was an agonistic, fully human IgG2 monoclonal antibody. Partial responses were achieved by three dose-escalation patients, of whom one had hepatocellular carcinoma and two had cutaneous melanoma. Peripheral TCRbeta sequencing was intended to test whether TCR sequence diversity was altered and clonal T-cell expansion was caused by ivuxolimab. A male proportion of around 81% and a mean age of approximately 62 years, ranging from about 20 to 79, were recorded for the dose-escalation cohort. Of the roughly 52 dose-escalation patients, hepatocellular carcinoma was present in about 20, melanoma in approximately 15, renal cell carcinoma in 9 and head and neck cancer in 9. Prior anti-PD-1, anti-PD-L1 or anti-CTLA-4 therapy was permitted, and checkpoint inhibitors had been received by 40% to 50% of dose-escalation patients. Intravenous ivuxolimab was administered to patients every 2 weeks at six dose levels: 0.01, 0.1, 0.3, 1.5, 3 and 10 mg/kg. The paper reports the monotherapy dose-escalation portion (N of about 54 patients) of the phase I ivuxolimab trial. Overall study outcomes, separate from this receptor: On average, CD8+ T cells showed more expanded clones than CD4+ T cells after ivuxolimab. At doses from 0.1 to 3.0 mg/kg, clonal expansion was seen in both CD4+ and CD8+ blood T cells between baseline and week 6. Partial responders in the 0.1-3.0 mg/kg groups had among the lowest normalized peripheral clonal expansion, especially among CD8+ T cells. Which antigens the clonally expanded peripheral T cells were specific for was not determined. Low levels of normalized T-cell clonal expansion were also shown by some nonresponding patients.

On this clone: Its antigen specificity is not known. The sample holds no much larger clone one base away, and base qualities are not on file.

Genomic DNA was extracted from sorted cells for sequencing of the TCRbeta CDR3 region. TCRbeta CDR3 regions were sequenced using the immunoSEQ Assay. The clones in this table, taken by TCRdb from immuneACCESS, are in-frame only. Not every clone is retained; where verified, under half of the shortfall comes from an unresolved V gene, and the cause of the rest is unknown. The sample table contains tens of thousands of clones; only one count was recorded for about 88% of them. In total, the top ten clones hold over 1.5% of the sample. V is pruned by 4 bases and J by 7 bases, leaving 9 bases of the junction without a gene match. From cysteine to phenylalanine, the CDR3 is 15 amino acids long. The sequence is cut down to CDR3 DNA, 45 bases in frame from base 1. CDR1 and CDR2, per the germline V gene (reference sequence), are SGHNT and YYREEE. The trial excluded patients who had a history of autoimmune disease or who were on systemic immunosuppression. In every dose cohort, peripheral blood was drawn for TCR sequencing at baseline, cycle 4 day 1, and cycle 7 day 1. The samples were taken from a phase I, first-in-human, multicenter, open-label dose-escalation trial of ivuxolimab. The trial enrolled adults with locally advanced or metastatic head and neck squamous cell, hepatocellular, melanoma or renal cell carcinoma. Before TCR sequencing, CD4+ and CD8+ T cells were separately sorted from peripheral blood.

This receptor was obtained from an adult with an advanced solid tumor such as melanoma, head and neck, liver or kidney cancer. This chain joins TRBV5-4 to TRBJ2-1, with 9 bases aligning to TRBD2. Sequenced here: CD4+ or CD8+ T cells sorted from blood, sampled in a trial of the OX40 agonist ivuxolimab. The nucleotides are TGTGCCAGCAGCCCAGCGGGAGGTCTAGTGAATGAGCAGTTCTTC. This encodes CASSPAGGLVNEQFF.